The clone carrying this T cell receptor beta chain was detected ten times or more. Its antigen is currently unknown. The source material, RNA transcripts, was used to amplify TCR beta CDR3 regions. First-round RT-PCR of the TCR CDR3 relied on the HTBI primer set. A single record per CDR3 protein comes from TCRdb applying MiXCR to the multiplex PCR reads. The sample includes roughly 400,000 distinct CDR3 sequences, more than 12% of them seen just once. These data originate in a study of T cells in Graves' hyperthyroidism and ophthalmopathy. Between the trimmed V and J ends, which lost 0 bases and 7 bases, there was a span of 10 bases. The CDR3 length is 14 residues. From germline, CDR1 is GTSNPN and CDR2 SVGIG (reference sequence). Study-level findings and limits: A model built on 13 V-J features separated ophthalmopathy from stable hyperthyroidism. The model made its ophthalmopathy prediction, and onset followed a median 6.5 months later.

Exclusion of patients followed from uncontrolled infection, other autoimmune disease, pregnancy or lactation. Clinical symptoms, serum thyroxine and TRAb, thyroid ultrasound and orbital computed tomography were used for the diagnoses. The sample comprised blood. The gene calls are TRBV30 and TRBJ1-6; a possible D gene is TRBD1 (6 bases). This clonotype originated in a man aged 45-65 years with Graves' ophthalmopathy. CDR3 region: CAWSVKTGNSPLHF. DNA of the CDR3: TGTGCCTGGAGTGTTAAAACAGGGAATTCACCCCTCCACTTT.